A selection of T cell receptor beta chains follows, all from one sample in a study of cytomegalovirus exposure and HLA in healthy donors. Sequencing was performed with immunoSEQ multiplex PCR; in TCRdb, only in-frame clones are kept and a portion is missing. The repertoire holds 95,000 to 110,000 clones, with around 80% as singletons. Input material: PBMCs. Receptors originate from a woman younger than 30 in good health and CMV-seropositive. The CDR3 runs from the conserved cysteine through the conserved F or W. The D gene is left open where the match is weak. Where a row states a size, it is once, few, many or the class of an expanded clone; other rows omit it.

J gene	V gene	CDR3 length	D gene	clone size	CDR3 protein	CDR3 DNA
TRBJ1-2	TRBV6-6	14	NA	once	CASSYGGGYYGYTF	TGTGCCAGCAGTTACGGGGGGGGATACTATGGCTACACCTTC
TRBJ1-2	TRBV6-5	14	NA	NA	CASRLTTINYGYTF	TGTGCCAGCAGGCTCACGACAATCAACTATGGCTACACCTTC
TRBJ1-2	TRBV27	14	TRBD1	NA	CASSFQRTGYGYTF	TGTGCCAGCAGTTTCCAGCGGACAGGGTACGGCTACACCTTC
TRBJ2-6	TRBV27	16	NA	NA	CASSLLGGAGANVLTF	TGTGCCAGCAGTTTGTTAGGAGGGGCTGGGGCCAACGTCCTGACTTTC
TRBJ2-5	TRBV7-2	17	TRBD2	NA	CASSLVALAGGSDSQYF	TGTGCCAGCAGCTTAGTGGCACTAGCGGGAGGGTCCGACTCCCAGTACTTC
TRBJ2-7	TRBV5-1	14	NA	NA	CASSLVAYTYEQYF	TGCGCCAGCAGCTTGGTAGCCTACACCTACGAGCAGTACTTC
TRBJ1-6	TRBV6-5	15	TRBD1	NA	CASSYGTGGNSPLHF	TGTGCCAGCAGTTACGGGACAGGGGGAAATTCACCCCTCCACTTT
TRBJ2-7	TRBV18	17	TRBD1	NA	CASSLRRGTGGGYEQYF	TGTGCCAGCTCCCTACGACGAGGGACAGGGGGTGGCTACGAGCAGTACTTC
TRBJ1-1	TRBV6-5	12	NA	NA	CASSYAGAEAFF	TGTGCCAGCAGTTACGCGGGCGCCGAAGCTTTCTTT
TRBJ1-2	TRBV21-1	18	NA	NA	CASSKEEGRVICNYGYTF	TGTGCCAGCAGCAAAGAGGAGGGCAGGGTTATTTGCAACTATGGCTACACCTTC
TRBJ2-7	TRBV5-3	16	TRBD1	NA	CARSLARTGGLYEQYF	TGTGCCAGAAGCTTGGCCCGGACAGGGGGACTCTACGAGCAGTACTTC
TRBJ2-5	TRBV2	14	TRBD2	NA	CASSVAGGGETQYF	TGTGCCAGCAGTGTGGCGGGGGGCGGAGAGACCCAGTACTTC
TRBJ1-3	TRBV15	18	TRBD1	NA	CATSRPGQGGSGGNTIYF	TGTGCCACCAGCAGGCCGGGACAGGGAGGATCCGGTGGAAACACCATATATTTT
TRBJ1-3	TRBV7-2	13	TRBD1	few	CASSPNRGPTIYF	TGTGCCAGCAGCCCGAACAGGGGGCCCACCATATATTTT
TRBJ2-1	TRBV5-1	18	TRBD2	once	CASSLGTSGGAPDNEQFF	TGCGCCAGCAGCTTGGGGACTAGCGGGGGGGCCCCCGACAATGAGCAGTTCTTC
TRBJ2-1	TRBV5-4	17	TRBD2	NA	CASSLGSSGGAGDEQFF	TGTGCCAGCAGCTTGGGTTCTAGCGGGGGGGCCGGAGATGAGCAGTTCTTC
TRBJ1-1	TRBV9	14	NA	NA	CASSVTQRDTEAFF	TGTGCCAGCAGCGTAACCCAGAGGGACACTGAAGCTTTCTTT
TRBJ2-1	TRBV4-1	16	TRBD1	NA	CASSQAPGQGHNEQFF	TGCGCCAGCAGCCAAGCTCCGGGACAGGGCCACAATGAGCAGTTCTTC
TRBJ2-5	TRBV7-8	14	NA	NA	CASIRGSTPETQYF	TGTGCCAGCATAAGGGGTAGCACCCCTGAGACCCAGTACTTC
TRBJ2-7	TRBV19	11	TRBD2	NA	CAMGLAYEQYF	TGTGCCATGGGACTAGCCTACGAGCAGTACTTC
TRBJ2-7	TRBV6-1	13	NA	NA	CASSEAAGYEQYF	TGTGCCAGCAGTGAAGCCGCCGGGTACGAGCAGTACTTC
TRBJ2-3	TRBV5-1	17	TRBD2	NA	CASSWTPSGASTDTQYF	TGCGCCAGCAGCTGGACCCCTAGCGGGGCTAGCACAGATACGCAGTATTTT
TRBJ2-1	TRBV5-1	16	TRBD2	once	CASSLGPGLAGFEQFF	TGCGCCAGCAGCTTGGGACCGGGACTAGCGGGATTTGAGCAGTTCTTC
TRBJ1-2	TRBV5-1	14	NA	NA	CASSLARTAYGYTF	TGCGCCAGCAGCTTGGCCAGAACAGCTTATGGCTACACCTTC
TRBJ2-2	TRBV29-1	11	NA	NA	CSVSNTGKLFF	TGCAGCGTTTCTAACACCGGGAAGCTGTTTTTT
TRBJ2-2	TRBV28	16	TRBD2	NA	CASSLLSSGRTGELFF	TGTGCCAGCAGTTTACTTAGTAGCGGGAGAACCGGGGAGCTGTTTTTT
TRBJ2-1	TRBV29-1	14	TRBD1	once	CSANRGSSYNEQFF	TGCAGCGCCAACAGGGGAAGCTCCTACAATGAGCAGTTCTTC
TRBJ1-4	TRBV25-1	13	TRBD1	NA	CASSRQGGEKLFF	TGTGCCAGCAGTAGACAGGGTGGCGAAAAACTGTTTTTT
TRBJ1-4	TRBV30	13	NA	NA	CASTGVTNEKLFF	TGTGCCTCAACAGGAGTAACTAATGAAAAACTGTTTTTT
TRBJ2-2	TRBV7-7	12	NA	few	CASAESAGELFF	TGTGCCAGCGCGGAGTCGGCCGGGGAGCTGTTTTTT
TRBJ2-3	TRBV2	16	TRBD2	once	CASSEGLAGFTDTQYF	TGTGCCAGCAGTGAGGGACTAGCGGGCTTCACAGATACGCAGTATTTT
TRBJ1-3	TRBV6-1	14	TRBD1	few	CAMMQGGAGNTIYF	TGTGCCATGATGCAGGGGGGCGCTGGAAACACCATATATTTT
TRBJ1-1	TRBV9	15	TRBD1	once	CASSRPGTGKGEAFF	TGTGCCAGCAGCCGTCCCGGGACAGGGAAGGGGGAAGCTTTCTTT
TRBJ1-5	TRBV5-8	15	NA	NA	CASSLGQAFNQPQHF	TGTGCCAGCAGCTTGGGACAGGCCTTCAATCAGCCCCAGCATTTT
TRBJ2-7	TRBV6-6	11	NA	NA	CASSRRVEQYF	TGTGCCAGCAGCCGCAGGGTCGAGCAGTACTTC
TRBJ1-3	TRBV7-2	14	NA	NA	CASSLGQLGNTIYF	TGTGCCAGCAGCTTAGGACAGTTAGGAAACACCATATATTTT